The 5 T cell receptor beta chains listed next were all sequenced from one sample in a study of blood T cell repertoires in COVID-19. Generated by immunoSEQ multiplex PCR, the TCRdb table keeps only in-frame clones and is missing some. The table has tens of thousands of clones, around nine tenths seen once. Sample: peripheral blood. The receptors originated from a man in his 60s with acute or convalescent COVID-19.

The chain is built from TRBV10-2 and TRBJ1-5; 7 bases are a match to TRBD1. The CDR3 sequence is 13 residues long. Germline values: CDR1 WSHSY, CDR2 SAAADI. Trimming removed 5 bases from V and 4 bases from J; junction bases left unmatched: 2. The CDR3 region has the DNA TGCGCCAGCAGTTCCAGGGGGAATCAGCCCCAGCATTTT. Amino acids: CASSSRGNQPQHF.

The table lists this clone with a count of one. CDR3 DNA sequence: TGTGCCAGCAGCGTAGAAGGTAGCACAAATGAAAAACTGTTTTTT. Its protein product is CASSVEGSTNEKLFF. The chain is built from TRBV9 and TRBJ1-4; no reliable D call. Germline V gene data show CDR1 as SGDLS and CDR2 as YYNGEE. The germline V and J ends were trimmed by 0 bases and 5 bases, with 11 bases remaining between them. This CDR3 has 15 amino acids.

The chain uses TRBV27 and TRBJ2-1; 12 positions agree with TRBD2. The germline V gene has CDR1 MNHEY and CDR2 SMNVEV (reference sequence). V was clipped by 6 bases and J by 7 bases; unmatched bases: 10. CDR3 length: 16 residues. CDR3 sequence: CASSLMRTSGVNEQFF. DNA for the CDR3: TGTGCCAGCAGCCTAATGAGGACTAGCGGGGTTAATGAGCAGTTCTTC.

The chain uses TRBV29-1 and TRBJ1-2; weak D call: TRBD1 (6 bases). Germline values: CDR1 SQVTM, CDR2 ANQGSEA. The CDR3 length is 11 residues. Trimming removed 4 bases at V and 8 bases at J, with 11 bases between. The CDR3 region has the DNA TGCAGCGTTGTAGGGGGACGCGGCTACACCTTC. Encoded protein: CSVVGGRGYTF. The full variable domain, completed using reference TRBV29-1 and TRBJ1-2, is SAVISQKPSRDICQRGTSLTIQCQVDSQVTMMFWYRQQPGQSLTLIATANQGSEATYESGFVIDKFPISRPNLTFSTLTVSNMSPEDSSIYLCSVVGGRGYTFGSGTRLTVV.

This rearrangement joins TRBV27 to TRBJ1-2, with 7 positions matching TRBD1. Germline CDR1 is MNHEY and CDR2 is SMNVEV (reference sequence). The CDR3 is 13 residues long. The J segment lost 8 bases and the V segment lost 8 bases, leaving 11 bases of the junction unmatched. The CDR3 DNA sequence: TGTGCCAGCTCGAACCGCCGGGACAGCGGCTACACCTTC. Amino acid sequence: CASSNRRDSGYTF.